Described below is a single TCR beta chain sequence and its context. The antigen is unknown. The data are from a study of cytomegalovirus exposure and HLA in healthy donors. Study outcomes and limitations: As a later analysis revealed, the rate of TCR association differed by HLA locus, with DRB1 most and HLA-C fewest.

The CDR3 totals 18 residues. Germline V lookup: CDR1 SGHDT, CDR2 YYEEEE. Deletions cut 0 bases from V and 2 bases from J, with 20 bases between. The PCR ran on 60 Vbeta and 13 Jbeta primers. Clones were read by immunoSEQ multiplex PCR, and TCRdb kept only the in-frame ones, dropping some. The sample consists of some 200,000 clones, approximately 90% of them appearing once. This TCR was sampled from a woman aged 18-29 years in good health and CMV-seronegative. This chain connects TRBV5-6 to TRBJ1-2; D remains unclear. The sequencing input was PBMCs. The CDR3 coding sequence is TGTGCCAGCAGCTTGGTTTTTATTTTCGGCCCGGAGAACTATGGCTACACCTTC. Encoded protein: CASSLVFIFGPENYGYTF.